This TCR beta chain stems from a study of human T cells and chemical hapten exposure. This CDR3 has 12 amino acids. Germline lookup yields CDR1 SGHNT and CDR2 YYREEE (reference sequence). Between the trimmed V and J ends, which lost 0 bases and 6 bases, there was a span of 3 bases. TCRdb reprocessed the RACE reads via MiXCR and lists one record per CDR3 protein. The repertoire holds 50,000 to 70,000 distinct CDR3 sequences, with roughly 9.8% as singletons. Time point given: pre-sensitization, week 0. Treatment defined: therapeutic diphenylcyclopropenone sensitization with weekly scalp DPC. This clonotype has ten or more counts.

This receptor was obtained from a man aged 35-49 years with alopecia areata. Some clones in this sample may be carry-over from other donors' samples. The input for sequencing was whole blood, taken in connection with sensitization to the hapten diphenylcyclopropenone (DPC). The chain recombines TRBV5-4 with TRBJ2-2, with D unresolved. The DNA of the CDR3 is TGTGCCAGCAGCTTGGGGCCCGGGGAGCTGTTTTTT. Translating gives CASSLGPGELFF.